Below are 18 T cell receptor beta chains sequenced from a single sample in a study of blood T cell repertoires in COVID-19. The table came from immunoSEQ multiplex PCR; TCRdb's copy has only in-frame clones and leaves some out. This sample has fewer than 250,000 clones, with roughly 87% found just once. What was sequenced was PBMCs or T cells enriched from blood (not recorded which). The receptors were sampled from a woman in her twenties or thirties with acute COVID-19.

The CDR3: CASSSLYEQYF. CDR3 nucleotides: TGTGCCAGCAGCTCCCTCTACGAGCAGTACTTC. The V call is TRBV11-2, the J call TRBJ2-7; no reliable D call. CDR3 length: 11 residues. Trimming took 4 bases from V and 3 from J, leaving 4 bases between them. Looked up from germline, CDR1 is SGHAT and CDR2 is FQNNGV.

The rearrangement links TRBV3-1 (or the pseudogene TRBV3-2) to TRBJ1-1; D not certain. V shed 3 bases and J shed 0 bases, with 11 bases lying between them. CDR3 length: 15 amino acids. The germline gives CDR1 LGHDT, CDR2 YNNKEL (reference sequence). CDR3 sequence: CASSQIDGLNTEAFF. Here the CDR3 DNA reads TGTGCCAGCAGCCAGATAGACGGGTTGAACACTGAAGCTTTCTTT.

This clone was seen only a few times. J is TRBJ1-3 and V is TRBV7-9, with TRBD1 as a possible D gene (6 bases). Trimming took 5 bases from V and 0 from J, leaving 14 bases between them. The germline CDR1 and CDR2 sequences are SEHNR and FQNEAQ (reference sequence). CDR3 length equals 16 residues. The CDR3 DNA follows: TGTGCCAGCAGCGCTTTAGGGGGACGCTCTGGAAACACCATATATTTT. Protein: CASSALGGRSGNTIYF. Supplemented by reference TRBV7-9 and TRBJ1-3, the full variable domain reads DTGVSQNPRHKITKRGQNVTFRCDPISEHNRLYWYRQTLGQGPEFLTYFQNEAQLEKSRLLSDRFSAERPKGSFSTLEIQRTEQGDSAMYLCASSALGGRSGNTIYFGEGSWLTVV.

The chain has TRBV25-1 and TRBJ1-5; D might be TRBD1 (5 bases). Trimming removed 6 bases at V and 4 bases at J, with 7 bases between. The germline gives CDR1 MGHDK, CDR2 SYGVNS. The CDR3 contains 12 residues. The CDR3 is CASRGGNQPQHF. The CDR3, as DNA: TGTGCCAGCAGGGGGGGGAATCAGCCCCAGCATTTT.

CDR3 in DNA: TGCGCCAGCAGCCCCGGACATTACTACGAGCAGTACTTC. Amino acids: CASSPGHYYEQYF. This rearrangement joins TRBV4-1 to TRBJ2-7, with D perhaps matching TRBD1 (5 bases). This CDR3 spans 13 amino acids. CDR1 and CDR2 from the germline V gene are MGHRA and YSYEKL. V lost 4 bases and J lost 3, with 10 bases in between.

This chain connects TRBV21-1 to TRBJ1-1; whether TRBD1, the table's D call, matches the DNA was not checked. TRBV21-1 is reported as a pseudogene. The CDR3 sequence is 16 residues long. The CDR3 DNA follows: TGTGCCAGCAGCAAAGTCGTAGGGGGTAGGGACACTGAAGCTTTCTTT. Amino acid sequence: CASSKVVGGRDTEAFF.

The chain uses TRBV19 and TRBJ1-1; D is perhaps TRBD1 (6 bases). Germline V gene sequence: CDR1 LNHDA, CDR2 SQIVND (reference sequence). The CDR3 length is 17 residues. V was pared by 6 bases and J by 7 bases, with 27 bases between. CDR3 sequence reads: CASSNFPKFSRTDEAFF. CDR3 in DNA: TGTGCCAGTAGCAACTTCCCCAAATTTTCCCGGACAGATGAAGCTTTCTTT.

The rearrangement joins TRBV6-5 to TRBJ2-2; 7 nucleotides agree with TRBD1. There are 16 residues in the CDR3. CDR1 and CDR2 (germline): MNHEY, SVGAGI. V lost 1 base and J lost 3; bases outside the gene matches: 5. This CDR3 is CASSYWSQGDTGELFF. The DNA of the CDR3 is TGTGCCAGCAGTTACTGGTCCCAGGGGGACACCGGGGAGCTGTTTTTT.

This rearrangement joins TRBV11-3 to TRBJ2-2; 7 bases are a match to TRBD1. Germline loops: CDR1 SGHNT, CDR2 YENEEA. The CDR3 has 16 residues. Germline trimming cut 3 bases from V and 8 bases from J; bases unmatched to any gene: 12. Written as DNA, the CDR3 is TGTGCCAGCAGCTTTTTTAGGGGGCCTGCTGGAGGGGAGCTGTTTTTT. Its protein is CASSFFRGPAGGELFF.

The V gene is TRBV6-5, the J gene TRBJ2-7, with 9 bases fitting TRBD2. Germline V lookup: CDR1 MNHEY, CDR2 SVGAGI. V shed 6 bases and J 3 bases; nucleotides not matched to a gene: 6. CDR3 length: 14 residues. CDR3 coding DNA: TGTGCCAGCAGACAATTAGCGGGGGACTACGAGCAGTACTTC. Translated, it gives CASRQLAGDYEQYF.

This chain links TRBV19 with TRBJ1-1; maybe TRBD1 (5 bases). V lost 3 bases and J 3 bases, leaving 29 bases between the germline ends. The CDR3 loop spans 20 amino acids. CDR1 and CDR2 from the germline V gene are LNHDA and SQIVND (reference sequence). CDR3 in DNA: TGTGCCAGTAGTATTGGATTGGGCCAACCCAAAAGGGGTGGACACACTGAAGCTTTCTTT. Its protein is CASSIGLGQPKRGGHTEAFF.

The sample holds a few counts of this clone. The chain employs TRBV6-1 and TRBJ2-7; D unresolved. There are 14 residues in the CDR3. Trimming took 1 base from V and 0 from J, leaving 7 bases between them. The germline V gene encodes CDR1 MNHNS and CDR2 SASEGT. The chain's CDR3 is CASSEDPSSYEQYF. CDR3 coding DNA: TGTGCCAGCAGTGAAGACCCGAGCTCCTACGAGCAGTACTTC.

The chain has TRBV7-2 and TRBJ1-1; D ambiguous. With 5 bases removed from V and 3 bases from J, the gap between germline ends came to 10 bases. CDR1 and CDR2 (germline): SGHTA, FQGNSA. The CDR3 has 13 amino acids. The CDR3 spells CASSLEIYTEAFF. For the CDR3, the DNA is TGTGCCAGCAGCCTCGAGATTTACACTGAAGCTTTCTTT.

The V gene is TRBV6-5, the J gene TRBJ1-2; D not resolved. V was shortened by 5 bases and J by 6 bases, with 16 bases between the two germline ends. Germline loops: CDR1 MNHEY, CDR2 SVGAGI. The CDR3 contains 14 residues. CDR3 in amino acids: CASSPRRAADGYTF. The CDR3 nucleotides read TGTGCCAGCAGTCCCCGGAGGGCCGCCGATGGCTACACCTTC.

This clone appeared once. CDR3 amino acids: CASSPSQDRLYSNQPQHF. CDR3 DNA sequence: TGTGCCAGCAGTCCTTCTCAGGACAGACTCTATAGCAATCAGCCCCAGCATTTT. The chain employs TRBV5-8 and TRBJ1-5; TRBD1 is a possible D gene (6 bases). V was cut by 5 bases and J by 0 bases, with 21 bases left in between. CDR1 SGHTS and CDR2 YDEGEE come from the germline V gene. The CDR3 is 18 amino acids.

The chain is built from TRBV29-1 and TRBJ1-1; D is ambiguous. Germline V CDR1 and CDR2: SQVTM, ANQGSEA. V was trimmed by 3 bases and J by 1 base, leaving 12 bases between them. The CDR3 is 14 amino acids. The CDR3 region is CSVDLRGKNTEAFF. DNA for the CDR3: TGCAGCGTTGATCTCCGCGGGAAGAACACTGAAGCTTTCTTT. The full variable domain, with the rest looked up from reference TRBV29-1 and TRBJ1-1, is SAVISQKPSRDICQRGTSLTIQCQVDSQVTMMFWYRQQPGQSLTLIATANQGSEATYESGFVIDKFPISRPNLTFSTLTVSNMSPEDSSIYLCSVDLRGKNTEAFFGQGTRLTVV.

The chain is built from TRBV3-1 (or the pseudogene TRBV3-2) and TRBJ1-4; D gene uncertain. The CDR3 extends over 15 amino acids. The germline V gene has CDR1 LGHDT and CDR2 YNNKEL (reference sequence). The V end lost 4 bases, the J end lost 7 bases, and 16 bases lay between the germline ends. The DNA of the CDR3 is TGTGCCAGCAGCCCCTCCCTGGGAGGCTTTGAAAAACTGTTTTTT. This gives the protein CASSPSLGGFEKLFF.

The rearrangement uses TRBV7-8 and TRBJ2-5; 9 bases line up with TRBD2. The CDR3 sequence is 15 residues long. Germline V gives CDR1 SGHVS, CDR2 FQNEAQ. Trimming at V came to 2 bases and at J to 1 base, leaving 2 bases not matched to a gene. The CDR3 DNA reads TGTGCCAGCAGCTTAAAGACTAGCGGCCAAGAGACCCAGTACTTC. Translation gives CASSLKTSGQETQYF.